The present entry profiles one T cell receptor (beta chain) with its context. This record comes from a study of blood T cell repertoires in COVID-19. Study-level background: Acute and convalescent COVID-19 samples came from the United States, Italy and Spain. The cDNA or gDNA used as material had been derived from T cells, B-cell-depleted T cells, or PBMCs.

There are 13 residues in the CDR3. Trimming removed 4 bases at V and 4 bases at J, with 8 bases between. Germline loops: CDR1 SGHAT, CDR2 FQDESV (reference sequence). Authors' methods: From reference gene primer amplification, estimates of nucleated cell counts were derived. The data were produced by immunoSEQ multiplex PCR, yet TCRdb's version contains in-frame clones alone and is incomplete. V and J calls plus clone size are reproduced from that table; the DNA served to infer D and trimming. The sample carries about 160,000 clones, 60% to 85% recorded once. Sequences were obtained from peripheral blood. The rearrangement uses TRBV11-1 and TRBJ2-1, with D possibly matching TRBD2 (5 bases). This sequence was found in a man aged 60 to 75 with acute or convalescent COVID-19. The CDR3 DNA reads TGTGCCAGCAGCTCCGGGATTTACAATGAGCAGTTCTTC. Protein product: CASSSGIYNEQFF.